This T cell receptor beta chain was sequenced during a study of response to subunit inactivated influenza vaccine. TCRdb fed the RT-PCR reads into MiXCR, producing one record per CDR3 protein. The sample gives roughly 630,000 distinct CDR3 sequences, approximately 15% of which show up once; 6.5% to 8% is in the top ten. The CDR3 runs 13 residues. Trimming took 2 bases from V and 4 from J, leaving 9 bases between them. The rearrangement uses TRBV12-3 or TRBV12-4 and TRBJ2-7; D call uncertain. The source is a man over 45 who received an inactivated influenza vaccine. The sample here was PBMCs from blood, taken around 14 days before vaccination. The CDR3 reads CASSLSGEYEQYF. CDR3 bases: TGTGCCAGCAGTTTATCTGGCGAGTACGAGCAGTACTTC.